One sample yielded the 14 T cell receptor beta chains listed below, sequenced in a study of PD-1 blockade in classical Hodgkin lymphoma. Clones were sequenced by immunoSEQ multiplex PCR, and TCRdb holds only the in-frame ones, with some missing. Here the sample spans over 20,000 clones, 65% to 90% being singletons. Patients all relapsed after autologous stem cell transplantation, and there was variation in brentuximab vedotin exposure. The input for sequencing was peripheral blood mononuclear cells (PBMCs), taken at baseline. The receptors originated from a human donor with classical Hodgkin lymphoma.

The chain recombines TRBV19 with TRBJ1-6; 8 bases match TRBD1. The V and J ends lost 5 bases and 6 bases, in that order; junction bases with no gene match: 9. The CDR3 extends over 16 amino acids. Germline CDR1 LNHDA, CDR2 SQIVND (reference sequence). The CDR3 spells CASSPGQGGSNSPLHF. The CDR3 bases are TGTGCCAGTAGTCCAGGACAGGGTGGATCTAATTCACCCCTCCACTTT. Full variable domain (missing parts from reference TRBV19 and TRBJ1-6): DGGITQSPKYLFRKEGQNVTLSCEQNLNHDAMYWYRQDPGQGLRLIYYSQIVNDFQKGDIAEGYSVSREKKESFPLTVTSAQKNPTAFYLCASSPGQGGSNSPLHFGNGTRLTVT.

This clone was recorded only once. V is TRBV7-9 and J is TRBJ2-7; D uncertain. The CDR3 runs to 13 residues. Germline values: CDR1 SEHNR, CDR2 FQNEAQ (reference sequence). Between the trimmed V and J ends, which lost 2 bases and 8 bases, there was a span of 13 bases. Here the CDR3 reads CASSLTREGKQYF. DNA of the CDR3: TGTGCCAGCAGCTTAACAAGGGAAGGCAAGCAGTACTTC.

The chain links TRBV5-1 to TRBJ1-2, with D uncertain. V was shortened by 0 bases and J by 8 bases, with 14 bases between the two germline ends. Germline lookup yields CDR1 SGHRS and CDR2 YFSETQ. The CDR3 has 14 residues. The chain's CDR3 is CASSLGTSDGGYTF. The CDR3 DNA reads TGCGCCAGCAGCTTGGGGACCAGCGACGGCGGCTACACCTTC.

J is TRBJ2-3 and V is TRBV19, with 7 bases fitting TRBD2. V was clipped by 2 bases and J by 2 bases; unmatched bases: 10. The V gene's germline CDR1 is LNHDA and CDR2 SQIVND (reference sequence). The CDR3 covers 17 residues. The CDR3: CASSITLLGGTTDTQYF. The DNA of the CDR3 is TGTGCCAGTAGTATAACTCTGCTCGGGGGGACCACAGATACGCAGTATTTT. Looking up the rest from reference TRBV19 and TRBJ2-3 gives the full variable domain: DGGITQSPKYLFRKEGQNVTLSCEQNLNHDAMYWYRQDPGQGLRLIYYSQIVNDFQKGDIAEGYSVSREKKESFPLTVTSAQKNPTAFYLCASSITLLGGTTDTQYFGPGTRLTVL.

The V gene is TRBV9, the J gene TRBJ1-1; 7 positions match TRBD1. The ends lost 3 bases at V and 9 bases at J; junction bases unmatched: 11. This CDR3 has 14 residues. Germline values: CDR1 SGDLS, CDR2 YYNGEE. The CDR3 sequence is CASSAVESTGKAFF. In nucleotides, the CDR3 is TGTGCCAGCAGCGCAGTCGAATCGACAGGGAAAGCTTTCTTT.

The rearrangement links TRBV27 to TRBJ1-2, with 9 nucleotides matching TRBD1. The CDR3 sequence is 13 residues long. The V and J ends lost 5 bases and 5 bases, in that order; junction bases with no gene match: 3. Germline-derived CDR1 and CDR2 are MNHEY and SMNVEV (reference sequence). The CDR3 coding sequence is TGTGCCAGCAGTGAACAGGGGGCGTATGGCTACACCTTC. Protein product: CASSEQGAYGYTF.

This clone was recorded once. V and J are TRBV6-5 and TRBJ1-2; no clear D gene. The V gene's germline CDR1 is MNHEY and CDR2 SVGAGI. V lost 8 bases to trimming and J lost 8 bases, with 15 bases between them. The CDR3 is 12 residues long. In nucleotides, the CDR3 is TGTGCCAGCGGGGATCCCTATGCGGGCTACACCTTC. Translating gives CASGDPYAGYTF.

The genes are TRBV6-1 and TRBJ1-4; 7 bases line up with TRBD1. CDR3 length equals 14 residues. Trimming removed 7 bases from V and 4 bases from J; junction bases left unmatched: 6. The germline V gene has CDR1 MNHNS and CDR2 SASEGT. CDR3 sequence (DNA): TGTGCCAGCATTGACAGGGATAATAATGAAAAACTGTTTTTT. Amino acid sequence: CASIDRDNNEKLFF.

The gene calls are TRBV11-2 and TRBJ1-3; D possibly corresponds to TRBD1 (5 bases). CDR1 and CDR2 (germline): SGHAT, FQNNGV. The CDR3 loop spans 13 amino acids. V was shortened by 0 bases and J by 7 bases, with 7 bases between the two germline ends. CDR3 loop: CASSLEWGNTIYF. The CDR3 nucleotides are TGTGCCAGCAGCTTAGAATGGGGGAACACCATATATTTT.

As concerns this clone: Because the CDR3's place on the DNA is in doubt, the DNA is left out and the CDR3 is given as listed by TCRdb. V gene TRBV30 combines with J gene TRBJ2-1; no check of the table's D call, TRBD2, against the DNA was made. The CDR3 spans 11 amino acids, including both terminal residues. Germline V gene lookup returns CDR1 GTSNPN and CDR2 SVGIG (reference sequence). The CDR3 protein is CAWSVGGGIFF.

The chain couples TRBV19 to TRBJ1-2, with D tentatively TRBD1 (6 bases). The CDR3 consists of 12 residues. Germline loops: CDR1 LNHDA, CDR2 SQIVND (reference sequence). V was trimmed by 9 bases and J by 4 bases, leaving 12 bases between them. CDR3: CASRGAAYGYTF. The CDR3 DNA follows: TGTGCCAGCCGGGGGGCAGCCTATGGCTACACCTTC.

The rearrangement uses TRBV5-1 and TRBJ2-1, with 9 bases fitting TRBD1. The J segment lost 3 bases and the V segment lost 8 bases, leaving 3 bases of the junction unmatched. Germline V lookup: CDR1 SGHRS, CDR2 YFSETQ. There are 13 residues in the CDR3. CDR3 loop: CASGQGNYNEQFF. In nucleotides, the CDR3 is TGCGCCAGTGGACAGGGGAACTACAATGAGCAGTTCTTC. Filled out from reference TRBV5-1 and TRBJ2-1, the complete variable domain reads KAGVTQTPRYLIKTRGQQVTLSCSPISGHRSVSWYQQTPGQGLQFLFEYFSETQRNKGNFPGRFSGRQFSNSRSEMNVSTLELGDSALYLCASGQGNYNEQFFGPGTRLTVL.

The CDR3 protein is CASSFTGQETQYF. In DNA form, the CDR3 reads TGCGCCAGCAGCTTTACGGGTCAAGAGACCCAGTACTTC. This chain connects TRBV5-1 to TRBJ2-5; D call uncertain. Germline loops: CDR1 SGHRS, CDR2 YFSETQ. The CDR3 runs to 13 residues. Trimming removed 2 bases at V and 2 bases at J, with 7 bases between.

The chain employs TRBV7-8 and TRBJ2-7; TRBD1 matches at 8 bases. V lost 4 bases to trimming and J lost 6 bases; unmatched junction nucleotides: 5. The CDR3 is made up of 13 amino acids. CDR1 is SGHVS and CDR2 is FQNEAQ in the germline V gene. Written as DNA, the CDR3 is TGTGCCAGCAGCTACGGACAGGGCGGCGAGCAGTACTTC. Protein product: CASSYGQGGEQYF.